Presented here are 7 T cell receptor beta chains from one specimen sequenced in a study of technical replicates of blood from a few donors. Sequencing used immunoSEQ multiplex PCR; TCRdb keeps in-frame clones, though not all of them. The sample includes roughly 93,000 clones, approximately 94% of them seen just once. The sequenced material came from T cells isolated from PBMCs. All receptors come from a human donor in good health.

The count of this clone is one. The DNA of the CDR3 is TGTGCCAGCAGTTACATCGGCGGGAGGGTTAACAATGAGCAGTTCTTC. Encoded protein: CASSYIGGRVNNEQFF. The J gene is TRBJ2-1, the V gene TRBV6-6; 9 bases align to TRBD2. V trimming: 2 bases; J trimming: 5 bases; junction bases outside the gene matches: 7. The CDR3 is made up of 16 amino acids. The germline V gene encodes CDR1 MNHNY and CDR2 SVGAGI (reference sequence).

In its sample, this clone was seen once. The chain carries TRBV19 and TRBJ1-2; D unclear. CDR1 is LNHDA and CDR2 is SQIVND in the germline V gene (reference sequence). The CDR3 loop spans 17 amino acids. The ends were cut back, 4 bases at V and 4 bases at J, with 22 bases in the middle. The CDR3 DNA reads TGTGCCAGTAGTACATCCGCGGGATTACTTCAGAGCTATGGCTACACCTTC. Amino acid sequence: CASSTSAGLLQSYGYTF.

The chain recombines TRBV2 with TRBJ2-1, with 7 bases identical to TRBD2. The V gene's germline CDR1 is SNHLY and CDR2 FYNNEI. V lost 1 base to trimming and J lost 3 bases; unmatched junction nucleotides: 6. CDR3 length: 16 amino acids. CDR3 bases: TGTGCCAGCAGTGAAGGGCCCGGGACTAACTACAATGAGCAGTTCTTC. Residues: CASSEGPGTNYNEQFF. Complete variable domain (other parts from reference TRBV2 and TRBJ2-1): EPEVTQTPSHQVTQMGQEVILRCVPISNHLYFYWYRQILGQKVEFLVSFYNNEISEKSEIFDDQFSVERPDGSNFTLKIRSTKLEDSAMYFCASSEGPGTNYNEQFFGPGTRLTVL.

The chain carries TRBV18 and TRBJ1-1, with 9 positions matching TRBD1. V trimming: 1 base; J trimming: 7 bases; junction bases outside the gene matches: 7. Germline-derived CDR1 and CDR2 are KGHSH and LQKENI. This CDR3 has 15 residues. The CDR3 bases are TGTGCCAGCTCACCACTCCGGGACAGGGTGAATGAAGCTTTCTTT. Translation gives CASSPLRDRVNEAFF.

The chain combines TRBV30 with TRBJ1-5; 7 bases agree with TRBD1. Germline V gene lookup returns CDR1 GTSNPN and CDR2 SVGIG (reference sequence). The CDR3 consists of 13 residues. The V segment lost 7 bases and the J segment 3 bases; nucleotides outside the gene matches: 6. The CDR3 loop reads CASPDRVNQPQHF. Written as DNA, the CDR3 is TGTGCCTCCCCCGACAGGGTCAATCAGCCCCAGCATTTT.

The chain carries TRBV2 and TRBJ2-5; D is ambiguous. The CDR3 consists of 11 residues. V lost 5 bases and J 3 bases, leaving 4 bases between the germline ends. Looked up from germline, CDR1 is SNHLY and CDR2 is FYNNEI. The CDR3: CASSSEETQYF. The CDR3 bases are TGTGCCAGCAGTTCGGAAGAGACCCAGTACTTC.

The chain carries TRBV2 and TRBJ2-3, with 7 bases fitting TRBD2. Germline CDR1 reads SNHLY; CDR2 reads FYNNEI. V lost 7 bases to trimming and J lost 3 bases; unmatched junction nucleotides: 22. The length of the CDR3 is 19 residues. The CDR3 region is CASMGRGMGASSSTDTQYF. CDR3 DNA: TGTGCCAGCATGGGGAGGGGCATGGGAGCCTCATCCAGTACAGATACGCAGTATTTT.